This T cell receptor (beta chain) stems from a study of Graves' ophthalmopathy and Graves' hyperthyroidism. Points from the study as a whole: Separation of ophthalmopathy from stable hyperthyroidism was achieved by a 13-signature model, at around 90% sensitivity and approximately 81% specificity.

As regards this clonotype: Its specificity is unknown.

The CDR3 covers 15 residues. The V segment lost 3 bases and the J segment 6 bases; nucleotides outside the gene matches: 6. Looked up from germline, CDR1 is SGHVS and CDR2 is FNYEAQ. Amplified material comprised TCR beta CDR3 regions derived from RNA transcripts. HTBI-primed RT-PCR formed the first round, and a multiplex PCR formed the second. From the multiplex PCR reads, TCRdb called clonotypes with MiXCR, one entry per CDR3 protein. The data show over 150,000 distinct CDR3 sequences, with roughly 37% seen just once and around 5.8% held by the top ten. The specimen sequenced was peripheral blood. The chain couples TRBV7-6 to TRBJ2-2; TRBD2 matches at 8 bases. The receptor's source is a woman in her thirties or forties with Graves' ophthalmopathy. The CDR3: CASSLSGSGAGELFF. DNA for the CDR3: TGTGCCAGCAGCTTGAGCGGGAGCGGCGCCGGGGAGCTGTTTTTT.